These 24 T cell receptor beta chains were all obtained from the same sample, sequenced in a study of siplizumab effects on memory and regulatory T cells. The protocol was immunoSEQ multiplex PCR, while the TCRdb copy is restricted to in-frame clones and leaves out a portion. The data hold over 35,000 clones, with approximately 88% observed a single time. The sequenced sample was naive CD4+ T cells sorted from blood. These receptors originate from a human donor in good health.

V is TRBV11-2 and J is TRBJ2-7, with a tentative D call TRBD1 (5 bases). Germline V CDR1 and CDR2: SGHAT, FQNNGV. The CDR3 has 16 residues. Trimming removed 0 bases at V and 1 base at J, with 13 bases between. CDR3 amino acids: CASSLDPGIPSYEQYF. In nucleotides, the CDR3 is TGTGCCAGCAGCTTAGATCCAGGGATCCCATCCTACGAGCAGTACTTC.

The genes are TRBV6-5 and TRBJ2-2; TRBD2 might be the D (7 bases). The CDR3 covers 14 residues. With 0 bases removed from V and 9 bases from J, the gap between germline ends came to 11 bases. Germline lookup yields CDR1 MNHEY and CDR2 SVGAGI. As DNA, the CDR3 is TGTGCCAGCAGTTACTCGACGGGGGGCTGGGAGCTGTTTTTT. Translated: CASSYSTGGWELFF.

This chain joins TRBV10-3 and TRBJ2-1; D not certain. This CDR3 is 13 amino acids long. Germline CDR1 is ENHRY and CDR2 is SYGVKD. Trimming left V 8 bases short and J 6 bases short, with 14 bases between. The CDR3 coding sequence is TGTGCCATCCGAGGAATAGGGCTCAATGAGCAGTTCTTC. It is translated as CAIRGIGLNEQFF.

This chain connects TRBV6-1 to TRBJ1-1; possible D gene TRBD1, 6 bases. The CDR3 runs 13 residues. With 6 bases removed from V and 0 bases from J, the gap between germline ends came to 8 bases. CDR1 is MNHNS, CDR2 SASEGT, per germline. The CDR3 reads CASRTGMNTEAFF. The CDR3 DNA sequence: TGTGCCAGCAGAACAGGGATGAACACTGAAGCTTTCTTT.

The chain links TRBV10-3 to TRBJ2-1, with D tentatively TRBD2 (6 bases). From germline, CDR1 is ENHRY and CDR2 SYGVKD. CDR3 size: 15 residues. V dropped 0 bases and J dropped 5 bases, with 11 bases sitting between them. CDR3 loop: CAISESNPGDNEQFF. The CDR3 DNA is TGTGCCATCAGTGAGTCGAATCCGGGGGACAATGAGCAGTTCTTC.

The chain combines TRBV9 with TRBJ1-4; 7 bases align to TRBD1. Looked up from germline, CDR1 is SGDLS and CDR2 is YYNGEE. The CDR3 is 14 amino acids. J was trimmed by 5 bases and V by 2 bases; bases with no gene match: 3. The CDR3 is CASSVGTVNEKLFF. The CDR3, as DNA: TGTGCCAGCAGCGTGGGGACAGTGAATGAAAAACTGTTTTTT.

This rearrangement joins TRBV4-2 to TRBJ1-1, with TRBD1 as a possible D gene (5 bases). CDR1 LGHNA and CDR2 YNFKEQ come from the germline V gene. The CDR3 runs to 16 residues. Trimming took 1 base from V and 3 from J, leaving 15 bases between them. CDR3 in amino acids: CASSQGPGTEDTEAFF. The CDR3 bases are TGTGCCAGCAGCCAAGGGCCCGGGACGGAAGACACTGAAGCTTTCTTT.

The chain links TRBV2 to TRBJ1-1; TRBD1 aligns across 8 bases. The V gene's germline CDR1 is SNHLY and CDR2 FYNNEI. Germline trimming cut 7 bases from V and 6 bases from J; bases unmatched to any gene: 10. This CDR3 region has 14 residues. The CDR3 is CASTALIQGAEAFF. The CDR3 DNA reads TGTGCCAGCACCGCACTCATACAGGGGGCTGAAGCTTTCTTT.

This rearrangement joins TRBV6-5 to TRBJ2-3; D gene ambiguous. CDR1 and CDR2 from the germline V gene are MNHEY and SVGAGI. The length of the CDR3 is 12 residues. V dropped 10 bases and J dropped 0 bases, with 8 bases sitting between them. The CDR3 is CATKHSTDTQYF. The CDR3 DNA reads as TGTGCCACCAAACACAGCACAGATACGCAGTATTTT.

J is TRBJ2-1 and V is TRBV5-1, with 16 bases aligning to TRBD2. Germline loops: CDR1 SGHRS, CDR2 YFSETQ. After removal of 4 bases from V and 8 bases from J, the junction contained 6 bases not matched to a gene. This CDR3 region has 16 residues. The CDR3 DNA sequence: TGCGCCAGCAGCCCGGGACTAGCGGGGGGGCGCGATGAGCAGTTCTTC. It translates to CASSPGLAGGRDEQFF.

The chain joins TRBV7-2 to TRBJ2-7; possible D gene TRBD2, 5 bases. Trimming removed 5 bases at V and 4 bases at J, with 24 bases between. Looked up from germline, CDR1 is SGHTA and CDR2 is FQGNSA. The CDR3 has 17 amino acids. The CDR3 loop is CASSPSVSGGSPYEQYF. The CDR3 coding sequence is TGTGCCAGCAGCCCGAGTGTTTCAGGAGGATCACCTTACGAGCAGTACTTC.

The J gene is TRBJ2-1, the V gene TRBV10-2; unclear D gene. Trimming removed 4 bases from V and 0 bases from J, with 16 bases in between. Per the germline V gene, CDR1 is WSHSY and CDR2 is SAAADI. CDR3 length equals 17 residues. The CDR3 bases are TGCGCCAGCAGTGTCCCCTCGACGGCGAGCTCCTACAATGAGCAGTTCTTC. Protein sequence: CASSVPSTASSYNEQFF.

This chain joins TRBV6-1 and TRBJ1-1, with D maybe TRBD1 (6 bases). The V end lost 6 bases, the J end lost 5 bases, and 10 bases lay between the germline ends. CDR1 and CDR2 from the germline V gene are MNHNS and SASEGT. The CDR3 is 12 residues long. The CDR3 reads CASSPTGTEAFF. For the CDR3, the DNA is TGTGCCAGCAGCCCTACAGGGACTGAAGCTTTCTTT.

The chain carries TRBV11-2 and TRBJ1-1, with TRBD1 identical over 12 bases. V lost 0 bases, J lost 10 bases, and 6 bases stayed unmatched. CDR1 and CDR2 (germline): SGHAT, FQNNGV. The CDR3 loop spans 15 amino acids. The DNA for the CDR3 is TGTGCCAGCAGCTTAGAGGGGACAGGGGGCCATCGAGCTTTCTTT. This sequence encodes CASSLEGTGGHRAFF. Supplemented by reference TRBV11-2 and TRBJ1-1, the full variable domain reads EAGVAQSPRYKIIEKRQSVAFWCNPISGHATLYWYQQILGQGPKLLIQFQNNGVVDDSQLPKDRFSAERLKGVDSTLKIQPAKLEDSAVYLCASSLEGTGGHRAFFGQGTRLTVV.

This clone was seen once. The CDR3 reads CASSVGRGSSYEQYF. In DNA, the CDR3 is TGTGCCAGCAGCGTAGGGAGGGGGAGCTCCTACGAGCAGTACTTC. This rearrangement joins TRBV9 to TRBJ2-7, with D possibly called TRBD1 or TRBD2 (6 bases each). Trimming shortened V by 0 bases and J by 0 bases, and 10 bases separated the two germline ends. CDR1 SGDLS and CDR2 YYNGEE come from the germline V gene. This CDR3 contains 15 residues.

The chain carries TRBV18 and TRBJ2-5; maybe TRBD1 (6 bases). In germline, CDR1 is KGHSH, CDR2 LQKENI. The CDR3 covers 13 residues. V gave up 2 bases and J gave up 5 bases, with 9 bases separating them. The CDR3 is CASSPTGMETQYF. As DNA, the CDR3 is TGTGCCAGCTCACCAACAGGGATGGAGACCCAGTACTTC.

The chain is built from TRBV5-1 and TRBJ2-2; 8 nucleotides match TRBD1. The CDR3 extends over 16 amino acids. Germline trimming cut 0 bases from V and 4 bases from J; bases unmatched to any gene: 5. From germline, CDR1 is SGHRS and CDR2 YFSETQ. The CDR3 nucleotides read TGCGCCAGCAGCTTGGGGGCCCAGGGGGCCACCGGGGAGCTGTTTTTT. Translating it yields CASSLGAQGATGELFF.

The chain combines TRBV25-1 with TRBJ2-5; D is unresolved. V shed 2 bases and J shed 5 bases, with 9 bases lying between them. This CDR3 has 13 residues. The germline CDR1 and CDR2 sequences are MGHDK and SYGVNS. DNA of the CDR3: TGTGCCAGCAGTGAACATGGCTATGAGACCCAGTACTTC. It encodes CASSEHGYETQYF.

CDR3 DNA sequence: TGTGCCAGCAGCACGCAAAACAGGGAGTTAAATTCACCCCTCCACTTT. Amino acids: CASSTQNRELNSPLHF. The V and J genes are TRBV7-8 and TRBJ1-6; D is possibly TRBD1 (6 bases). Looked up from germline, CDR1 is SGHVS and CDR2 is FQNEAQ. The CDR3 has 16 residues. Trimming stripped 5 bases from V and 7 bases from J, with 18 bases between.

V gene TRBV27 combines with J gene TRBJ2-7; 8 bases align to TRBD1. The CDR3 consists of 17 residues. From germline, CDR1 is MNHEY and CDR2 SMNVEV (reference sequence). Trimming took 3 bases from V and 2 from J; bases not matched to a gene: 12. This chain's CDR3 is CASSFGRGQGRAYEQYF. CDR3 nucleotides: TGTGCCAGCAGTTTTGGCAGGGGGCAGGGCAGGGCCTACGAGCAGTACTTC.

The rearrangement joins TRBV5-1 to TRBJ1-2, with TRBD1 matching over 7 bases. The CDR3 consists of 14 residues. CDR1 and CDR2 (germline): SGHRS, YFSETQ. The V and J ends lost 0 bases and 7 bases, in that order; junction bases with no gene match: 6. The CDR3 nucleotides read TGCGCCAGCAGCTTGGTGGGGGACAGATCTGGCTACACCTTC. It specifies CASSLVGDRSGYTF.

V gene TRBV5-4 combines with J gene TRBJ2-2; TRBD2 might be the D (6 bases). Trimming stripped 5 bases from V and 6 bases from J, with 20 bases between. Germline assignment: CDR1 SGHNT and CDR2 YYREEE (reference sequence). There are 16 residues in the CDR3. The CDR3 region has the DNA TGTGCCAGCAGATCGGCGGGCGGGATGGCCCCCGGGGAGCTGTTTTTT. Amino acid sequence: CASRSAGGMAPGELFF.

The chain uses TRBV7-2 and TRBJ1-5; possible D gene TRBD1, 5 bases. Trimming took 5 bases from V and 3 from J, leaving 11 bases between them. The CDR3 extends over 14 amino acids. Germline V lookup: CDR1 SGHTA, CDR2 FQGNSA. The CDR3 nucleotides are TGTGCCAGCAGCAAAGACAGACCCAATCAGCCCCAGCATTTT. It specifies CASSKDRPNQPQHF.

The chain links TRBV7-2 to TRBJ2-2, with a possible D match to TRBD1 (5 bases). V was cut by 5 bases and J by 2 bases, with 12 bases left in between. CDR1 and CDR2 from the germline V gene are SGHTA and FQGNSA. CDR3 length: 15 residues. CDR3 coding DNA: TGTGCCAGCAGCCTGTTTCAGGGAAACACCGGGGAGCTGTTTTTT. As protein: CASSLFQGNTGELFF. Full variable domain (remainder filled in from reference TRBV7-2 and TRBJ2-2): GAGVSQSPSNKVTEKGKDVELRCDPISGHTALYWYRQSLGQGLEFLIYFQGNSAPDKSGLPSDRFSAERTGGSVSTLTIQRTQQEDSAVYLCASSLFQGNTGELFFGEGSRLTVL.